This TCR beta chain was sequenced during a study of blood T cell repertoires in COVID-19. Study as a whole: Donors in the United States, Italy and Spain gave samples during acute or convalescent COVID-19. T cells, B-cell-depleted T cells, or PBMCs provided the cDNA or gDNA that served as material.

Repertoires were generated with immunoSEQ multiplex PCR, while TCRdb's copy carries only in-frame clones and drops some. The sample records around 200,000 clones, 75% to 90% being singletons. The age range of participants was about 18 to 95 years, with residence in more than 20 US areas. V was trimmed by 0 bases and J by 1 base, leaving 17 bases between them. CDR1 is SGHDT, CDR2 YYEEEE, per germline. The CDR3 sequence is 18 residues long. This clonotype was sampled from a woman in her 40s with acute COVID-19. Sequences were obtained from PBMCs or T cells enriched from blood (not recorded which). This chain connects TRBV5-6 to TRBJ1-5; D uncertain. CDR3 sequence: CASSLAARGRLSNQPQHF. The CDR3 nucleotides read TGTGCCAGCAGCTTGGCGGCGCGCGGCCGGTTAAGCAATCAGCCCCAGCATTTT.